Following are 28 T cell receptor beta chains from one sample sequenced in a study of Graves' ophthalmopathy and Graves' hyperthyroidism. Scientists amplified the TCR beta CDR3 regions from RNA transcripts. RT-PCR was first run with HTBI primers, then multiplex PCR in a second round. One entry per CDR3 protein, called by TCRdb with MiXCR from the multiplex PCR reads. The sample contains some 240,000 distinct CDR3 sequences, 45% of which appear only once. The source material was peripheral blood. Receptors were obtained from an adult man with Graves' ophthalmopathy.

This clonotype was counted between two and nine times. V gene TRBV20-1 combines with J gene TRBJ2-5; 7 bases line up with TRBD1. The CDR3 consists of 15 residues. The germline gives CDR1 DFQATT, CDR2 SNEGSKA (reference sequence). J was trimmed by 5 bases and V by 3 bases; bases with no gene match: 12. The CDR3 DNA reads TGCAGTGCTAGTGGGCCTGACAGGGCTGGGGAGACCCAGTACTTC. Encoded protein: CSASGPDRAGETQYF.

This clonotype was recorded a few times. This chain connects TRBV4-1 to TRBJ1-1; D unclear. Trimming removed 1 base at V and 1 base at J, with 4 bases between. The V gene's germline CDR1 is MGHRA and CDR2 YSYEKL. The CDR3 runs to 13 residues. CDR3 DNA: TGCGCCAGCAGCCAAGTAACGAACACTGAAGCTTTCTTT. Its translation is CASSQVTNTEAFF.

The chain has TRBV15 and TRBJ2-7, with 10 bases identical to TRBD1. CDR1 and CDR2 from the germline V gene are LNHNV and YYDKDF (reference sequence). Trimming cost V 2 bases and J 4 bases; bases outside gene matches: 5. The CDR3 loop spans 15 amino acids. CDR3 loop: CATSRPGTGDYEQYF. The CDR3 bases are TGTGCCACCAGCAGACCGGGGACAGGGGATTACGAGCAGTACTTC. Variable domain in full (rest from reference TRBV15 and TRBJ2-7): DAMVIQNPRYQVTQFGKPVTLSCSQTLNHNVMYWYQQKSSQAPKLLFHYYDKDFNNEADTPDNFQSRRPNTSFCFLDIRSPGLGDTAMYLCATSRPGTGDYEQYFGPGTRLTVT.

This clonotype was counted only a few times. This chain connects TRBV6-4 to TRBJ1-2; D is possibly TRBD1 (6 bases). Germline CDR1 MRHNA, CDR2 SNTAGT. This CDR3 contains 15 residues. V lost 0 bases to trimming and J lost 2 bases, with 10 bases between them. The CDR3 is CASSDSEQGNYGYTF. In DNA form, the CDR3 reads TGTGCCAGCAGTGACTCGGAACAGGGCAACTATGGCTACACCTTC.

The chain employs TRBV7-3 and TRBJ2-2, with a weak D call TRBD1 (6 bases). Germline V gives CDR1 SGHTA, CDR2 FQGTGA. The CDR3 length is 16 residues. Trimming took off 5 bases at V and 4 bases at J, with 17 bases between the two ends. The DNA for the CDR3 is TGTGCCAGCAGCAACCGCAAGGGGGACGGCACCGGGGAGCTGTTTTTT. Its translation is CASSNRKGDGTGELFF. Using reference TRBV7-3 and TRBJ2-2 for the parts outside the CDR3, the full variable domain is GAGVSQTPSNKVTEKGKYVELRCDPISGHTALYWYRQSLGQGPEFLIYFQGTGAADDSGLPNDRFFAVRPEGSVSTLKIQRTERGDSAVYLCASSNRKGDGTGELFFGEGSRLTVL.

The rearrangement joins TRBV7-2 to TRBJ2-5; D is perhaps TRBD2 (5 bases). V lost 6 bases, J lost 5 bases, and 13 bases lay in between. CDR1 is SGHTA, CDR2 FQGNSA, per germline. The CDR3 has 13 residues. The DNA of the CDR3 is TGTGCCAGCAGATTGAACATAGCGGAGACCCAGTACTTC. Protein sequence: CASRLNIAETQYF.

Ten or more counts support this clonotype. V usage is TRBV7-3 and J usage is TRBJ1-2; D possibly corresponds to TRBD1 (5 bases). The CDR3 consists of 16 residues. The germline V gene encodes CDR1 SGHTA and CDR2 FQGTGA. The V end lost 5 bases, the J end lost 1 base, and 17 bases lay between the germline ends. The chain's CDR3 is CASSPAGRAHNYGYTF. Written as DNA, the CDR3 is TGTGCCAGCAGCCCTGCCGGCAGGGCCCATAACTATGGCTACACCTTC.

This chain uses TRBV24-1 with TRBJ2-2, with a weak D call TRBD1 (5 bases). With 3 bases removed from V and 6 bases from J, the gap between germline ends came to 13 bases. Germline CDR1 reads KGHDR; CDR2 reads SFDVKD. This CDR3 comprises 15 residues. The CDR3, as DNA: TGTGCCACCAGTGATATTGACAGACAGCCCGGGGAGCTGTTTTTT. Translated: CATSDIDRQPGELFF.

The chain employs TRBV6-5 and TRBJ1-5; D not certain. This CDR3 contains 13 residues. V was clipped by 0 bases and J by 7 bases, with 7 bases between them. CDR1 and CDR2 from the germline V gene are MNHEY and SVGAGI. CDR3 protein: CASSYSPWQPQHF. The CDR3, as DNA: TGTGCCAGCAGTTACTCCCCGTGGCAGCCCCAGCATTTT.

The chain uses TRBV6-2 or TRBV6-3 and TRBJ1-1; D unresolved. The germline V gene encodes CDR1 MNHEY and CDR2 SVGEGT. V shed 8 bases and J shed 3 bases, with 13 bases lying between them. CDR3 length equals 13 residues. For the CDR3, the DNA is TGTGCCAGCGCTGTGCGGCGGCACACTGAAGCTTTCTTT. Its protein is CASAVRRHTEAFF.

This clonotype was picked up a small number of times. The J gene is TRBJ2-1, the V gene TRBV11-3; D possibly matches TRBD1 or TRBD2 (5 bases each). CDR1 and CDR2 from the germline V gene are SGHNT and YENEEA. V was clipped by 7 bases and J by 8 bases, with 18 bases between them. The CDR3 contains 14 residues. This CDR3 is CASTSAGAGYEQFF. The DNA of the CDR3 is TGTGCCAGCACCTCTGCCGGGGCCGGGTATGAGCAGTTCTTC.

This clonotype turned up a few times. The chain combines TRBV29-1 with TRBJ1-4; perhaps TRBD1 as D (6 bases). Per germline, CDR1 SQVTM and CDR2 ANQGSEA. The CDR3 consists of 13 residues. Trimming took off 0 bases at V and 5 bases at J, with 7 bases between the two ends. CDR3 loop: CSVEEGGNEKLFF. The CDR3 DNA reads TGCAGCGTTGAAGAAGGGGGGAATGAAAAACTGTTTTTT.

This clonotype was observed a handful of times. This chain's CDR3 is CASSFGSGSTEAFF. CDR3 in DNA: TGCGCCAGCAGCTTCGGGTCTGGTAGCACTGAAGCTTTCTTT. The chain carries TRBV5-1 and TRBJ1-1; D gene unclear. The V gene's germline CDR1 is SGHRS and CDR2 YFSETQ. The CDR3 is 14 residues long. V lost 2 bases and J lost 4, with 12 bases in between.

This sequence joins TRBV10-3 and TRBJ2-5; weak D call: TRBD2 (5 bases). Trimming stripped 6 bases from V and 4 bases from J, with 12 bases between. The CDR3 has 13 residues. Germline CDR1 reads ENHRY; CDR2 reads SYGVKD. CDR3: CAIRDERAETQYF. CDR3 coding DNA: TGTGCCATCAGGGACGAGAGGGCAGAGACCCAGTACTTC.

This clonotype was observed a single time. The gene calls are TRBV7-9 and TRBJ1-2; 8 bases fit TRBD1. The germline V gene encodes CDR1 SEHNR and CDR2 FQNEAQ (reference sequence). V shed 10 bases and J 3 bases; nucleotides not matched to a gene: 4. The CDR3 is 12 amino acids. The DNA of the CDR3 is TGTGCCACCACAGGGGGTTACTATGGCTACACCTTC. Its protein is CATTGGYYGYTF.

This clonotype appeared a few times. This chain links TRBV29-1 with TRBJ1-2, with 7 bases aligning to TRBD1. Unmatched junction bases numbered 10, after V lost 4 bases and J lost 2 bases. The CDR3 totals 15 residues. Germline-derived CDR1 and CDR2 are SQVTM and ANQGSEA. CDR3 in DNA: TGCAGCGTTGGGGAGCGACAGGGAAGGAACTATGGCTACACCTTC. This translates into CSVGERQGRNYGYTF.

On this clonotype: One junction end does not reproduce the germline sequence, and a read error may be involved. The genes are TRBV29-1 and TRBJ1-1, with D tentatively TRBD1 (5 bases). Germline CDR1 and CDR2: SQVTM and ANQGSEA. This CDR3 spans 13 amino acids. CDR3 coding DNA: TGCAGCGTGGCGGGGGACGGGAGCCCTGAAGCTCTCTTT. Its protein is CSVAGDGSPEALF.

This clonotype was counted only a few times. This chain connects TRBV7-2 to TRBJ2-7, with 10 bases matching TRBD1. The CDR3 is 15 amino acids. Germline CDR1 reads SGHTA; CDR2 reads FQGNSA. Unmatched junction bases numbered 6, after V lost 1 base and J lost 6 bases. Written as DNA, the CDR3 is TGTGCCAGCAGCTTAGTGACAGGGGGCGGGGGCGAGCAGTACTTC. This translates into CASSLVTGGGGEQYF.

This clonotype was observed a handful of times. This sequence joins TRBV7-8 and TRBJ2-7, with 11 bases identical to TRBD2. Trimming took 1 base from V and 3 from J; bases not matched to a gene: 2. This CDR3 is built from 15 residues. CDR1 SGHVS and CDR2 FQNEAQ come from the germline V gene. As DNA, the CDR3 is TGTGCCAGCAGCTTAGGACTAGCGGGAAACTACGAGCAGTACTTC. This codes for CASSLGLAGNYEQYF.

The rearrangement joins TRBV9 to TRBJ1-4; 7 nucleotides match TRBD1. V lost 4 bases, J lost 3 bases, and 6 bases stayed unmatched. Germline CDR1 and CDR2: SGDLS and YYNGEE. The CDR3 spans 15 residues. In DNA, the CDR3 is TGTGCCAGCAGCCAAGGGACAGCAGCTAATGAAAAACTGTTTTTT. Its translation is CASSQGTAANEKLFF.

The chain couples TRBV20-1 to TRBJ1-2; 7 bases line up with TRBD1. V lost 5 bases, J lost 2 bases, and 5 bases stayed unmatched. The CDR3 spans 13 residues. The germline CDR1 and CDR2 sequences are DFQATT and SNEGSKA (reference sequence). DNA for the CDR3: TGCAGTGCTTACAGGGGCGACAACTATGGCTACACCTTC. As protein: CSAYRGDNYGYTF.

This clonotype was counted only a few times. This chain uses TRBV7-9 with TRBJ2-5; no clear D. This CDR3 contains 12 residues. Germline V gives CDR1 SEHNR, CDR2 FQNEAQ (reference sequence). V lost 3 bases, J lost 6 bases, and 8 bases lay in between. The DNA of the CDR3 is TGTGCCAGCAGCTTGGGCCCAAAGACCCAGTACTTC. Its protein is CASSLGPKTQYF. The complete variable domain, with remaining parts taken from reference TRBV7-9 and TRBJ2-5, reads DTGVSQNPRHKITKRGQNVTFRCDPISEHNRLYWYRQTLGQGPEFLTYFQNEAQLEKSRLLSDRFSAERPKGSFSTLEIQRTEQGDSAMYLCASSLGPKTQYFGPGTRLLVL.

The V gene is TRBV7-9, the J gene TRBJ2-2, with 7 bases fitting TRBD1. CDR3 length equals 16 residues. The V gene end was trimmed by 3 bases and the J gene end by 4 bases; junction bases not matched to a gene: 8. Germline lookup yields CDR1 SEHNR and CDR2 FQNEAQ (reference sequence). The CDR3 is CASSLTGKSPTGELFF. The CDR3, as DNA: TGTGCCAGCAGCTTGACAGGGAAATCTCCCACCGGGGAGCTGTTTTTT.

This chain uses TRBV9 with TRBJ1-1, with D possibly TRBD1 on 6 matching bases. There are 12 residues in the CDR3. Deletions cut 4 bases from V and 5 bases from J, with 9 bases between. CDR1 and CDR2 (germline): SGDLS, YYNGEE. CDR3 nucleotide sequence: TGTGCCAGCAGCTGGGGGCGTACTGAAGCTTTCTTT. Protein: CASSWGRTEAFF.

The chain links TRBV7-9 to TRBJ2-7; possibly TRBD2 for D (6 bases). The DNA matches TRBJ2-5 better at its end, which makes the J call doubtful. The CDR3 is 13 amino acids. Germline V gives CDR1 SEHNR, CDR2 FQNEAQ (reference sequence). CDR3 nucleotide sequence: TGTGCCAGCAGCCCGACTAGAGCGGAGACCCAGTACTTC. Translating it yields CASSPTRAETQYF.

This sequence joins TRBV7-2 and TRBJ2-6; a weak D match, TRBD2 (5 bases). V was trimmed by 4 bases and J by 4 bases, leaving 14 bases between them. The CDR3 totals 16 residues. Germline V gene lookup returns CDR1 SGHTA and CDR2 FQGNSA. CDR3: CASSSVGVPGANVLTF. DNA for the CDR3: TGTGCCAGCAGCTCCGTCGGGGTCCCGGGGGCCAACGTCCTGACTTTC.

This clonotype was detected only a few times. The chain uses TRBV4-1 and TRBJ2-7; perhaps TRBD2 as D (6 bases). CDR1 and CDR2 (germline): MGHRA, YSYEKL. Trimming pared 0 bases from V and 3 bases from J, leaving 12 bases between. The CDR3 spans 15 residues. The CDR3 loop is CASSQDPAGFYEQYF. CDR3 in DNA: TGCGCCAGCAGCCAAGATCCCGCGGGGTTCTACGAGCAGTACTTC.

The V and J genes are TRBV19 and TRBJ2-5; possible D gene TRBD2, 5 bases. CDR1 and CDR2 (germline): LNHDA, SQIVND (reference sequence). The CDR3 is 14 amino acids. Deletions cut 2 bases from V and 3 bases from J, with 10 bases between. Written as DNA, the CDR3 is TGTGCCAGTAGTATAACACAGAGGGAAGAGACCCAGTACTTC. It is translated as CASSITQREETQYF.